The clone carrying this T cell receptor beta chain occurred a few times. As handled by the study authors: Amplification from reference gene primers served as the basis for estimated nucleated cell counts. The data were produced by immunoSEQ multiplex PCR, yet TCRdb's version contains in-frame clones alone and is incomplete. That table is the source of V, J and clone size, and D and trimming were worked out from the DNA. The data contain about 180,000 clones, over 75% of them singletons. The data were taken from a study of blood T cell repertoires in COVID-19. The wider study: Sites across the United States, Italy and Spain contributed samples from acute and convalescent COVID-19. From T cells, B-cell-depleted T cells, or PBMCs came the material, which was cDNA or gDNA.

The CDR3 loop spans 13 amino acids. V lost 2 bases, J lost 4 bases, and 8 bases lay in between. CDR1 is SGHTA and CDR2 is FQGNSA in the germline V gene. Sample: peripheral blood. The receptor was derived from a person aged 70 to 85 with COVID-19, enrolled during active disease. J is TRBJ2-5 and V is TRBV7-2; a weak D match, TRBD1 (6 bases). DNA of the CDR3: TGTGCCAGCAGCTTATGGGGGCGAGAGACCCAGTACTTC. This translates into CASSLWGRETQYF.